This T cell receptor (beta chain) was retrieved from a study of OX40 agonist ivuxolimab in advanced cancers. The germline CDR1 and CDR2 sequences are SGHAT and FQNNGV. V was clipped by 7 bases and J by 6 bases, with 18 bases between them. CDR3 length: 15 residues. Generated by immunoSEQ multiplex PCR, the TCRdb table keeps only in-frame clones and is missing some. The sample contains 2,000 or so clones, over 65% of which appear only once. The sample consisted of CD4+ or CD8+ T cells sorted from blood, taken in a trial of the OX40 agonist ivuxolimab. The chain uses TRBV11-2 and TRBJ1-4, with D perhaps matching TRBD1 (6 bases). The source is an adult with an advanced solid tumor such as melanoma, head and neck, liver or kidney cancer. This chain's CDR3 is CASKPTGLADEKLFF. The CDR3, as DNA: TGTGCCAGCAAGCCAACAGGGTTAGCGGATGAAAAACTGTTTTTT.